A selection of T cell receptor beta chains follows, all from one sample in a study of cytomegalovirus exposure and HLA in healthy donors. The method was immunoSEQ multiplex PCR; TCRdb's version includes in-frame clones alone and lacks a portion of them. The sample has roughly 63,000 clones, roughly 75% seen once. Sequenced input: PBMCs. The receptors were gathered from a woman in her thirties or forties in good health and CMV-seropositive. CDR3s include the opening cysteine and the closing phenylalanine or tryptophan. The D gene is left open where the match is weak. A clone size is listed for some rows: how often the clone was seen (once, few, many), or a class if it is expanded.

V gene	J gene	clone size	D gene	CDR3 DNA	CDR3 protein
TRBV19	TRBJ2-7	.	.	TGTGCCAGTAGTATAACCGGGAGTTCAGTGCAGTACTTC	CASSITGSSVQYF
TRBV6-1	TRBJ2-3	.	TRBD1	TGTGCCAGCAGGTTGACAGGGGGCACAGATACGCAGTATTTT	CASRLTGGTDTQYF
TRBV10-1	TRBJ1-2	few	.	TGCGCCAGCAGTGAGTCAAGCGGATATGGCTACACCTTC	CASSESSGYGYTF
TRBV7-8	TRBJ1-2	once	TRBD1	TGTGCCAGCAGCACCCCCGGACAGGGCCGCTATGGCTACACCTTC	CASSTPGQGRYGYTF
TRBV11-2	TRBJ2-7	.	.	TGTGCCAGCAGCTTATGGACGGGGAGCGAGCAGTACTTC	CASSLWTGSEQYF
TRBV5-1	TRBJ2-1	.	.	TGCGCCAGCAGCTTGAACAACAATGAGCAGTTCTTC	CASSLNNNEQFF
TRBV6-5	TRBJ2-3	.	TRBD2	TGTGCCAGCAATTCGCGGGGGGGCGAAGATACGCAGTATTTT	CASNSRGGEDTQYF
TRBV9	TRBJ2-1	few	.	TGTGCCAGCAGCGTCGCTGGACACGGTAACTACAATGAGCAGTTCTTC	CASSVAGHGNYNEQFF
TRBV28	TRBJ1-5	few	.	TGTGCCAGCAGGGCTAGCAATCAGCCCCAGCATTTT	CASRASNQPQHF
TRBV10-3	TRBJ2-3	once	TRBD2	TGTGCCATCAAGGGTGAGCGGGGTGCCTTTGGAGAGTATTTT	CAIKGERGAFGEYF
TRBV6-5	TRBJ2-3	.	.	TGTGCCAGCAGCCAGGACAGTGCCCGCGGGACGCAGTATTTT	CASSQDSARGTQYF
TRBV7-9	TRBJ1-1	.	.	TGTGCCAGCAGCCCAGGTCCAAGGCTGGAAGAGACTGAAGCTTTCTTT	CASSPGPRLEETEAFF
TRBV5-1	TRBJ2-2	once	TRBD2	TGCGCCAGCGCAAACGCTGGGGGGGACACCGGGGAGCTGTTTTTT	CASANAGGDTGELFF
TRBV12-5	TRBJ2-3	.	.	TGTGCTAGTGGTTCGACTACAGATACGCAGTATTTT	CASGSTTDTQYF
TRBV5-4	TRBJ2-1	.	.	TGTGCCAGCAGACCCGACAGATTCTCCTACAATGAGCAGTTCTTC	CASRPDRFSYNEQFF
TRBV27	TRBJ2-6	.	TRBD1	TGTGCCAGCAGTTTCGGGACAGCTCGCTCTGGGGCCAACGTCCTGACTTTC	CASSFGTARSGANVLTF
TRBV27	TRBJ1-4	.	.	TGTGCCAGCAGTTTTCAGACAGGTGGAAAACTGTTTTTT	CASSFQTGGKLFF
TRBV5-1	TRBJ2-1	.	TRBD2	TGCGCCAGCAGCTTGGTAGCGGGGGCCCTCTACAATGAGCAGTTCTTC	CASSLVAGALYNEQFF
TRBV9	TRBJ1-1	.	TRBD1	TGTGCCAGCAGCGTACGGGACAGTCTGAACACTGAAGCTTTCTTT	CASSVRDSLNTEAFF
TRBV25-1	TRBJ1-1	.	.	TGTGCCAGCGCTCGGAGGGGAAACACTGAAGCTTTCTTT	CASARRGNTEAFF
TRBV19	TRBJ1-1	.	.	TGTGCCAGTAGCCCGGTAGATGGGAGCGGGACTGAAGCTTTCTTT	CASSPVDGSGTEAFF
TRBV30	TRBJ1-2	.	TRBD1	TGTGCCCGCTTAGCAGGGACAGGGGAGAGCTATGGCTACACCTTC	CARLAGTGESYGYTF
TRBV7-7	TRBJ1-5	.	.	TGTGCCAGCAGCCCGTTAGATAGTTTTGGCAATCAGCCCCAGCATTTT	CASSPLDSFGNQPQHF
TRBV6-6	TRBJ1-2	.	.	TGTGCCAGCAGTGCTTCAGGGGCAGATGGCTACACCTTC	CASSASGADGYTF
TRBV13	TRBJ2-2	.	.	TGTGCCAGCAGCTTAGAGGGGACTTCGTCCGGGGAGCTGTTTTTT	CASSLEGTSSGELFF
TRBV7-2	TRBJ1-5	.	.	TGTGCCAGCAGCTTAGGGTCGGGTCAGCCCCAGCATTTT	CASSLGSGQPQHF
TRBV5-4	TRBJ2-3	.	.	TGTGCCAGCAGCCGGACAGATATAGATACGCAGTATTTT	CASSRTDIDTQYF
TRBV2	TRBJ2-3	.	.	TGTGCCAGCAGTGATAGGGGCCCTAGGGATACGCAGTATTTT	CASSDRGPRDTQYF
TRBV19	TRBJ1-5	.	TRBD1	TGTGCCAGTAGTACATTTCGACAGGGGGCTATTCAGCCCCAGCATTTT	CASSTFRQGAIQPQHF
TRBV7-9	TRBJ1-5	.	.	TGTGCCAGCAGCTTAGGTCAGAATCAGCCCCAGCATTTT	CASSLGQNQPQHF
TRBV19	TRBJ1-1	.	TRBD1	TGTGCCAGTAGTACCCACACAGGGGGCACTGAAGCTTTCTTT	CASSTHTGGTEAFF
TRBV6-1	TRBJ1-2	few	.	TGTGCCAGCAGTGAAGCCCCCGAGAGGTATGGCTACACCTTC	CASSEAPERYGYTF